The rows below give T cell receptor beta chains drawn from one sample of a study of CD8+CD57+ T cells in acquired aplastic anemia. Via MiXCR, TCRdb re-called the reads, giving one row per CDR3 protein. The profile shows hundreds of thousands of distinct CDR3 sequences, 55% to 70% of them singletons. Sample: sorted CD4+, CD8+, or CD8+CD57+ T cells (not recorded which) from PBMCs. The receptors come from a human donor in good health, serving as a control. Each CDR3 is given with its conserved first and last residue. The D gene is left open where the match is weak. Rows may omit the clone size; those that give it use once, few, many or a size class.

D gene: NA; V gene: TRBV7-3; J gene: TRBJ2-2; clone size: NA; CDR3 protein: CASSFRPGVDRVITGELFF; CDR3 DNA: TGTGCCAGCAGCTTCCGACCCGGCGTAGATAGGGTGATCACCGGGGAGCTGTTTTTT
D gene: TRBD2; V gene: TRBV5-1; J gene: TRBJ2-5; clone size: NA; CDR3 protein: CASSLGRETEYF; CDR3 DNA: TGTGCCAGTAGCTTAGGGCGGGAGACCGAGTACTTC
D gene: NA; V gene: TRBV9; J gene: TRBJ1-2; clone size: NA; CDR3 protein: CASSESGLAYEQYTF; CDR3 DNA: TGTGCCAGCAGCGAGTCGGGACTAGCCTACGAGCAGTACACCTTC
D gene: NA; V gene: TRBV20-1; J gene: TRBJ1-1; clone size: few; CDR3 protein: CSARGLRASYTEAFF; CDR3 DNA: TGCAGTGCTAGAGGGCTCAGGGCTAGTTACACTGAAGCTTTCTTT
D gene: TRBD2; V gene: TRBV6-6; J gene: TRBJ2-1; clone size: many; CDR3 protein: CASSYSGGGAYNEQFF; CDR3 DNA: TGTGCCAGCAGTTACTCGGGCGGGGGGGCCTACAATGAGCAGTTCTTC
D gene: NA; V gene: TRBV7-3; J gene: TRBJ1-1; clone size: NA; CDR3 protein: CASSSSVPREETPF; CDR3 DNA: TGTGCCAGCAGCTCCTCGGTACCCCGGGAGGAAACACCATTT
D gene: NA; V gene: TRBV7-3; J gene: TRBJ1-2; clone size: NA; CDR3 protein: CASSSSREGGYTF; CDR3 DNA: TGTGCCAGCAGCTCGAGCAGGGAGGGAGGCTACACCTTC
D gene: NA; V gene: TRBV15; J gene: TRBJ2-3; clone size: NA; CDR3 protein: CATSSVDSTDTQYF; CDR3 DNA: TGTGCCACCAGCAGTGTCGATAGCACAGATACGCAGTATTTT
D gene: TRBD2; V gene: TRBV7-3; J gene: TRBJ2-3; clone size: NA; CDR3 protein: CASSLEGLAADTQYF; CDR3 DNA: TGTGCCAGCAGCTTAGAAGGACTAGCGGCAGATACGCAGTATTTT
D gene: TRBD1; V gene: TRBV25-1; J gene: TRBJ1-1; clone size: NA; CDR3 protein: CASVRTGDSDALF; CDR3 DNA: TGTGCCAGCGTCAGGACAGGTGACTCTGATGCTCTCTTT
D gene: NA; V gene: TRBV9; J gene: TRBJ2-7; clone size: NA; CDR3 protein: CASSLRAGYGQYF; CDR3 DNA: TGTGCCAGCAGCCTCCGGGCGGGGTACGGGCAGTACTTC
D gene: TRBD2; V gene: TRBV2; J gene: TRBJ2-7; clone size: NA; CDR3 protein: CASSPLAGGTYEQYF; CDR3 DNA: TGTGCCAGCAGTCCGCTAGCGGGAGGAACCTACGAGCAGTACTTC
D gene: NA; V gene: TRBV5-1; J gene: TRBJ1-2; clone size: NA; CDR3 protein: CASSFDGGRGYTF; CDR3 DNA: TGCGCCAGCAGCTTCGACGGCGGCCGGGGCTACACCTTC
D gene: TRBD1; V gene: TRBV27; J gene: TRBJ1-1; clone size: many; CDR3 protein: CASSFRDREAEAFF; CDR3 DNA: TGTGCCAGCAGTTTCCGGGACAGGGAGGCTGAAGCTTTCTTT
D gene: TRBD1; V gene: TRBV20-1; J gene: TRBJ1-6; clone size: NA; CDR3 protein: CSARETGGSPLHF; CDR3 DNA: TGCAGTGCTAGAGAAACAGGGGGGTCACCCCTCCACTTT
D gene: NA; V gene: TRBV20-1; J gene: TRBJ1-1; clone size: many; CDR3 protein: CSARSREGFEAFF; CDR3 DNA: TGCAGTGCTAGGTCCAGGGAGGGTTTCGAAGCTTTCTTT